This T cell receptor (beta chain) was sequenced for a study of shared clonotypes between healthy human individuals. Findings and limits, study-wide: Shared clonotypes: roughly 4.5% naive CD4, 3% to 3.5% naive CD8, about 2.4% memory CD4, 0.4% memory CD8. Exclusively blood specimens were collected; tissue repertoires likely differ.

Germline V gene data show CDR1 as SNHLY and CDR2 as FYNNEI. The CDR3 length is 15 residues. Between the trimmed V and J ends, which lost 4 bases and 7 bases, there was a span of 16 bases. TCRdb's table, derived via immunoSEQ multiplex PCR, lists solely in-frame clones and lacks some. The sample shows more than 2,000,000 clones, approximately 93% of them seen only once. For this clone: The antigen remains undetermined.

The clonotype originates from a young man in good health. Some clones in this sample may be carry-over from other donors' samples. What was sequenced was naive CD4+ T cells from PBMCs. As to subset: CD45RA+ positively selected. The chain links TRBV2 to TRBJ2-2; a weak D match, TRBD2 (6 bases). The CDR3 DNA reads TGTGCCAGCAGTGCCCGGGACTTCAGATACGGGGAGCTGTTTTTT. Translated: CASSARDFRYGELFF.